The entry below gives a single T cell receptor beta chain sequence along with its context. Libraries were prepared by immunoSEQ multiplex PCR; TCRdb keeps only in-frame clonotypes and omits some of them. The data show 120,000 to 150,000 clones, roughly 88% seen once. The entry originates in a study of blood T cell repertoires in COVID-19. About the research overall: Sites in the United States, Italy and Spain provided acute and convalescent COVID-19 samples. The cDNA or gDNA used as material had been derived from T cells, B-cell-depleted T cells, or PBMCs.

Cohort allocation depended upon clinical history that participants reported. This CDR3 comprises 15 residues. V lost 2 bases and J lost 2, with 13 bases in between. The germline CDR1 and CDR2 sequences are SGHNT and YYREEE (reference sequence). The sequence was collected from a woman in her thirties with acute COVID-19. The sample taken for sequencing was PBMCs or T cells enriched from blood (not recorded which). The chain is built from TRBV5-4 and TRBJ1-2; D might be TRBD1 (5 bases). The CDR3 DNA is TGTGCCAGCAGCTTCAAGAAAGCAGGGAACTATGGCTACACCTTC. This translates into CASSFKKAGNYGYTF.